The 7 T cell receptor beta chains below were found in one sample sequenced in a study of blood T cell repertoires in COVID-19. The assay was immunoSEQ multiplex PCR, and TCRdb's table has in-frame clones only and misses some. The sample has about 47,000 clones, 84% seen once; the top ten hold about 1.6%. Sequencing input: peripheral blood. The receptors come from a man between 50 and 59 years old with acute or convalescent COVID-19.

This clone turned up a few times. This chain joins TRBV24-1 and TRBJ2-1, with 9 bases that match TRBD1. Germline CDR1 KGHDR, CDR2 SFDVKD. Unmatched junction bases numbered 11, after V lost 4 bases and J lost 8 bases. This CDR3 has 16 amino acids. The CDR3 reads CATSDQGQGRRDEQFF. The CDR3 DNA is TGTGCCACCAGTGACCAGGGACAGGGCAGAAGGGATGAGCAGTTCTTC.

The chain uses TRBV3-1 (or the pseudogene TRBV3-2) and TRBJ2-2, with D unclear. Trimming left V 0 bases short and J 0 bases short, with 8 bases between. There are 16 residues in the CDR3. Germline CDR1 is LGHDT and CDR2 is YNNKEL (reference sequence). CDR3 loop: CASSQDLGSNTGELFF. CDR3 nucleotide sequence: TGTGCCAGCAGCCAAGATTTGGGCTCGAACACCGGGGAGCTGTTTTTT.

The chain recombines TRBV6-5 with TRBJ2-5, with a possible D match to TRBD1 (5 bases). V was trimmed by 3 bases and J by 5 bases, leaving 13 bases between them. The CDR3 covers 14 residues. The germline CDR1 and CDR2 sequences are MNHEY and SVGAGI. This chain's CDR3 is CASSYGAQTETQYF. The CDR3 DNA follows: TGTGCCAGCAGTTATGGGGCACAGACGGAGACCCAGTACTTC.

The chain recombines TRBV18 with TRBJ1-5, with no clear D. Per the germline V gene, CDR1 is KGHSH and CDR2 is LQKENI. The CDR3 has 16 amino acids. V was clipped by 3 bases and J by 3 bases, with 15 bases between them. For the CDR3, the DNA is TGTGCCAGCTCACCCCAAGCGTCCAGCCTCAATCAGCCCCAGCATTTT. It encodes CASSPQASSLNQPQHF.

This chain uses TRBV6-5 with TRBJ1-1, with 8 bases that match TRBD1. The trim removed 5 bases at V and 11 bases at J, leaving 10 bases unmatched. Per germline, CDR1 MNHEY and CDR2 SVGAGI. The CDR3 totals 13 residues. The CDR3 nucleotides are TGTGCCAGCAGTCAGGGGGCTTGGGGAGCGGCTTTCTTT. This translates into CASSQGAWGAAFF.

This clone was observed a handful of times. J is TRBJ1-2 and V is TRBV30, with D possibly being TRBD1 (5 bases). Trimming took off 7 bases at V and 8 bases at J, with 23 bases between the two ends. CDR3 length: 14 residues. Germline CDR1 is GTSNPN and CDR2 is SVGIG (reference sequence). The CDR3 nucleotides read TGTGCCTTACCGGGGGACGGGGAGCATAGAGGCTACACCTTC. As protein: CALPGDGEHRGYTF.

V is TRBV11-2 and J is TRBJ2-2; a possible D gene is TRBD2 (6 bases). The germline V gene has CDR1 SGHAT and CDR2 FQNNGV. Between the trimmed V and J ends, which lost 6 bases and 2 bases, there was a span of 13 bases. There are 15 residues in the CDR3. The CDR3 spells CASSRLGGNTGELFF. In DNA form, the CDR3 reads TGTGCCAGCAGTCGTCTGGGGGGTAACACCGGGGAGCTGTTTTTT.